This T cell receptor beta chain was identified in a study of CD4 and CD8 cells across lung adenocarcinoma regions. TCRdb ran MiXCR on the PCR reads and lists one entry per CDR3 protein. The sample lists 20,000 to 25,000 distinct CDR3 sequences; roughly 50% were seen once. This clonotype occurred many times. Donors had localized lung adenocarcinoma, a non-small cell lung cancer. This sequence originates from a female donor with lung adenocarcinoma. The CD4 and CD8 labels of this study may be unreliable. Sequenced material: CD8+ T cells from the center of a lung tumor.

CDR3 in DNA: TGTGCCAGCAGGGACTACCAAAGCTCCTACGAGCAGTACTTC. Encoded protein: CASRDYQSSYEQYF. V and J are TRBV6-1 and TRBJ2-7; D possibly corresponds to TRBD2 (6 bases). Trimming took off 6 bases at V and 0 bases at J, with 12 bases between the two ends. The germline gives CDR1 MNHNS, CDR2 SASEGT. The CDR3 totals 14 residues.